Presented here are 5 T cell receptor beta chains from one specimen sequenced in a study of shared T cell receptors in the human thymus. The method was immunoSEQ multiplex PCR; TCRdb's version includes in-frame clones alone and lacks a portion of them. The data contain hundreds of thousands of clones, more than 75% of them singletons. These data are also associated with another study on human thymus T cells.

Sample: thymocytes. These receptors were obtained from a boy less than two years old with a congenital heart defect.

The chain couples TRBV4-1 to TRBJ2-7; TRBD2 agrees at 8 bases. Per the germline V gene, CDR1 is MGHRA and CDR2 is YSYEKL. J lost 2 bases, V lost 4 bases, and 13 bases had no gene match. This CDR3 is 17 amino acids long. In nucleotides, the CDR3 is TGCGCCAGCAGCCCAAGGGGGGGAAAGCGGGAGCCCTACGAGCAGTACTTC. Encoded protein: CASSPRGGKREPYEQYF.

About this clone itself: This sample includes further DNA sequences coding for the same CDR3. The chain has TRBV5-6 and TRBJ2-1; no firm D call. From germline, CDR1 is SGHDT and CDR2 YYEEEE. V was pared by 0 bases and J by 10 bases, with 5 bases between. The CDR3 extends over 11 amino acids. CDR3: CASSLAREQFF. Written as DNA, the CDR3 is TGTGCCAGCAGCTTGGCGAGGGAGCAGTTCTTC.

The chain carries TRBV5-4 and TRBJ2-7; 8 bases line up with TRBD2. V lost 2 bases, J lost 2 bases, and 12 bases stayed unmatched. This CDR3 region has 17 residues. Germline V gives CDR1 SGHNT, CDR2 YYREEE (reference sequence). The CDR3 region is CASSFWSLAGRTYEQYF. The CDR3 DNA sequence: TGTGCCAGCAGCTTCTGGTCTCTAGCGGGCCGAACCTACGAGCAGTACTTC.

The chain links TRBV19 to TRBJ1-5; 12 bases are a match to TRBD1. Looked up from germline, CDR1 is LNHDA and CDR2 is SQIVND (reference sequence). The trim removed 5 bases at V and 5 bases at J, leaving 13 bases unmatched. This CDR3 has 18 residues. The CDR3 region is CASSLGTGGPRPYQPQHF. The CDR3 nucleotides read TGTGCCAGTAGTCTCGGGACAGGGGGCCCCCGGCCGTATCAGCCCCAGCATTTT.

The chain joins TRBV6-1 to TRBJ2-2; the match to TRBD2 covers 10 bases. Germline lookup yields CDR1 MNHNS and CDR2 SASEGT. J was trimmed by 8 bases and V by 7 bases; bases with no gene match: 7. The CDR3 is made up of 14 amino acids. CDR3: CASKSSGSSGELFF. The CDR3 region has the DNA TGTGCCAGCAAATCTAGCGGGAGTTCTGGGGAGCTGTTTTTT.